This T cell receptor beta chain was found in a study of vaccination effects on CD4 cells after COVID-19. Overall study: Participants each got two BNT162b2 or mRNA-1273 vaccine doses.

Libraries were prepared by immunoSEQ multiplex PCR; TCRdb keeps only in-frame clonotypes and omits some of them. The repertoire holds 40,000 to 50,000 clones, more than 60% seen once, with 30% to 40% in the top ten. Sequencing followed a ViraFEST assay step that expanded antigen-specific CD4+ T cells with viral peptide pools. Culture lasted around eleven days before CD4+ T cell isolation. By PCR, the person was confirmed to have had SARS-CoV-2 infection between March and December 2020. This clone has only a few counts. Its antigen is currently unknown. This TCR came from a human donor who had a prior SARS-CoV-2 infection. Source: CD4+ T cells from PBMCs cultured with a peptide pool, taken before COVID-19 vaccination.

This CDR3 is CASRGTVNYEQYF. DNA of the CDR3: TGTGCCAGTAGGGGGACAGTAAACTACGAGCAGTACTTC. The J gene is TRBJ2-7, the V gene TRBV19, with 7 bases aligning to TRBD1. V lost 6 bases and J lost 3; bases outside the gene matches: 5. From germline, CDR1 is LNHDA and CDR2 SQIVND (reference sequence). This CDR3 contains 13 residues.